The next 27 T cell receptor beta chains were all read from a single sample in a study of technical replicates of blood from several donors. Assay: immunoSEQ multiplex PCR; the TCRdb copy retains only in-frame clones and omits some. This table holds some 64,000 clones, roughly 97% found once. What was sequenced was T cells isolated from PBMCs. These TCRs come from a human donor in good health.

This sequence joins TRBV11-2 and TRBJ2-7, with 9 bases matching TRBD1. Germline assignment: CDR1 SGHAT and CDR2 FQNNGV. The CDR3 is made up of 16 amino acids. V gave up 5 bases and J gave up 0 bases; unmatched junction bases: 8. The DNA for the CDR3 is TGTGCCAGCAGCCCCACAGGGGGCCCATTCTCCTACGAGCAGTACTTC. Translating gives CASSPTGGPFSYEQYF.

This sequence joins TRBV4-1 and TRBJ2-3; 11 nucleotides line up with TRBD2. Germline loops: CDR1 MGHRA, CDR2 YSYEKL. CDR3 length equals 16 residues. The J segment lost 4 bases and the V segment lost 3 bases, leaving 6 bases of the junction unmatched. The chain's CDR3 is CASSHSSGGFADTQYF. CDR3 nucleotides: TGCGCCAGCAGCCATTCTAGCGGGGGGTTCGCAGATACGCAGTATTTT.

The chain employs TRBV12-5 and TRBJ2-5; 11 bases agree with TRBD1. Looked up from germline, CDR1 is LGHNT and CDR2 is FRNRAP. With V trimmed by 3 bases and J by 3 bases, 6 bases remained unmatched. The CDR3 sequence is 16 residues long. CDR3 protein: CASGFGTGGFEETQYF. As DNA, the CDR3 is TGTGCTAGTGGTTTTGGGACAGGGGGGTTCGAAGAGACCCAGTACTTC.

The rearrangement uses TRBV5-1 and TRBJ2-1, with D possibly TRBD2 on 5 matching bases. The CDR3 spans 16 residues. Trimming left V 4 bases short and J 3 bases short, with 17 bases between. Per the germline V gene, CDR1 is SGHRS and CDR2 is YFSETQ. The CDR3 loop reads CASSPGVGISYNEQFF. The CDR3 DNA reads TGCGCCAGCAGCCCTGGGGTCGGGATAAGCTACAATGAGCAGTTCTTC.

The rearrangement links TRBV11-3 to TRBJ2-5; D is perhaps TRBD2 (6 bases). CDR1 is SGHNT, CDR2 YENEEA, per germline. The germline V and J ends were trimmed by 5 bases and 5 bases, with 18 bases remaining between them. This CDR3 spans 15 amino acids. The CDR3 loop reads CASSPSSSVAETQYF. The CDR3 region has the DNA TGTGCCAGCAGCCCCTCCTCTAGCGTAGCGGAGACCCAGTACTTC.

This clone was observed a single time. V is TRBV7-9 and J is TRBJ2-7; D might be TRBD1 (5 bases). V was trimmed by 4 bases and J by 2 bases, leaving 15 bases between them. This CDR3 region has 15 residues. Germline lookup yields CDR1 SEHNR and CDR2 FQNEAQ (reference sequence). CDR3 DNA sequence: TGTGCCAGCAGCTCCGGACATTTGGCCACCTACGAGCAGTACTTC. Translating it yields CASSSGHLATYEQYF. Full variable domain (remainder filled in from reference TRBV7-9 and TRBJ2-7): DTGVSQNPRHKITKRGQNVTFRCDPISEHNRLYWYRQTLGQGPEFLTYFQNEAQLEKSRLLSDRFSAERPKGSFSTLEIQRTEQGDSAMYLCASSSGHLATYEQYFGPGTRLTVT.

J is TRBJ1-2 and V is TRBV5-4, with D perhaps TRBD1 (6 bases). The germline V gene encodes CDR1 SGHNT and CDR2 YYREEE (reference sequence). Trimming pared 5 bases from V and 1 base from J, leaving 12 bases between. The CDR3 spans 14 residues. In DNA form, the CDR3 reads TGTGCCAGCAGTCAGGACAGTCATAACTATGGCTACACCTTC. It encodes CASSQDSHNYGYTF.

The DNA of the CDR3 is TGTGCTAGTGGTTTGGTACTGGGAACAGGGGGAAACACTGAAGCTTTCTTT. It translates to CASGLVLGTGGNTEAFF. This chain connects TRBV12-5 to TRBJ1-1; TRBD1 matches 8 bases. J was trimmed by 2 bases and V by 0 bases; bases with no gene match: 8. The CDR3 is 17 amino acids. Germline V gene data show CDR1 as LGHNT and CDR2 as FRNRAP.

The chain uses TRBV11-2 and TRBJ2-7, with D possibly TRBD2 on 5 matching bases. CDR3 length equals 16 residues. Trimming removed 3 bases from V and 2 bases from J, with 17 bases in between. Per the germline V gene, CDR1 is SGHAT and CDR2 is FQNNGV. This CDR3 is CASSFHGVFFPYEQYF. Here the CDR3 DNA reads TGTGCCAGCAGCTTTCACGGGGTCTTCTTTCCCTACGAGCAGTACTTC.

The chain links TRBV4-1 to TRBJ1-4; no reliable D call. Trimming left V 0 bases short and J 6 bases short, with 5 bases between. The CDR3 has 13 amino acids. Germline loops: CDR1 MGHRA, CDR2 YSYEKL. In nucleotides, the CDR3 is TGCGCCAGCAGCCAAGATACTTATGAAAAACTGTTTTTT. This encodes CASSQDTYEKLFF.

V and J are TRBV5-1 and TRBJ2-5; no clear D. Trimming removed 0 bases from V and 2 bases from J, with 14 bases in between. From germline, CDR1 is SGHRS and CDR2 YFSETQ. The CDR3 covers 16 residues. CDR3 in DNA: TGCGCCAGCAGCTTGGGCGCAAGAGGTGATCAAGAGACCCAGTACTTC. Its translation: CASSLGARGDQETQYF.

The V call is TRBV6-5, the J call TRBJ1-5; 10 bases align to TRBD1. V lost 8 bases, J lost 4 bases, and 5 bases stayed unmatched. Germline V gene lookup returns CDR1 MNHEY and CDR2 SVGAGI. CDR3 length: 14 residues. In nucleotides, the CDR3 is TGTGCCAGCCAGAGACAGGGGGCTAATCAGCCCCAGCATTTT. As protein: CASQRQGANQPQHF.

The V call is TRBV29-1, the J call TRBJ2-7; possible D gene TRBD2, 6 bases. This CDR3 has 15 residues. Trimming took off 4 bases at V and 0 bases at J, with 16 bases between the two ends. The germline V gene has CDR1 SQVTM and CDR2 ANQGSEA. The CDR3 region is CSVVKQGLSSYEQYF. The CDR3 nucleotides read TGCAGCGTTGTTAAGCAGGGACTTAGCTCCTACGAGCAGTACTTC.

This clone has just one count. The gene calls are TRBV11-3 and TRBJ1-6; 7 bases are a match to TRBD1. The CDR3 is made up of 14 amino acids. With V trimmed by 5 bases and J by 6 bases, 4 bases remained unmatched. Germline V CDR1 and CDR2: SGHNT, YENEEA. The CDR3 sequence is CASSPGTVNSPLHF. Here the CDR3 DNA reads TGTGCCAGCAGCCCGGGGACAGTTAATTCACCCCTCCACTTT. The entire variable domain, with the rest obtained from reference TRBV11-3 and TRBJ1-6, is as follows: EAGVVQSPRYKIIEKKQPVAFWCNPISGHNTLYWYLQNLGQGPELLIRYENEEAVDDSQLPKDRFSAERLKGVDSTLKIQPAELGDSAVYLCASSPGTVNSPLHFGNGTRLTVT.

CDR3 protein: CASSLGLVANTGELFF. Here the CDR3 DNA reads TGCGCCAGCAGCTTGGGACTAGTTGCGAACACCGGGGAGCTGTTTTTT. The chain combines TRBV5-1 with TRBJ2-2, with TRBD2 as a possible D gene (6 bases). V was cut by 0 bases and J by 0 bases, with 9 bases left in between. CDR1 and CDR2 (germline): SGHRS, YFSETQ. This CDR3 spans 16 amino acids. Based on the CDR3 plus reference TRBV5-1 and TRBJ2-2, the full variable domain is KAGVTQTPRYLIKTRGQQVTLSCSPISGHRSVSWYQQTPGQGLQFLFEYFSETQRNKGNFPGRFSGRQFSNSRSEMNVSTLELGDSALYLCASSLGLVANTGELFFGEGSRLTVL.

A word on this clone: The CDR3 does not close with the conserved phenylalanine or tryptophan, likely indicating a read error. The limits of the CDR3 on the DNA are not certain, so only TCRdb's listed CDR3 is given. The CDR3 sequence is CASSGFGQVHA. The chain recombines TRBV25-1 with TRBJ1-2; TRBD1 is the table's D call, not checked against the DNA. The CDR3 is 11 residues long, ends included. Germline assignment: CDR1 MGHDK and CDR2 SYGVNS.

This chain links TRBV7-9 with TRBJ1-2, with TRBD1 matching 9 bases. This CDR3 region has 13 residues. With V trimmed by 5 bases and J by 8 bases, 6 bases remained unmatched. Germline CDR1 SEHNR, CDR2 FQNEAQ (reference sequence). Written as DNA, the CDR3 is TGTGCCAGCAGCGCGGGACAGGGCTTCGGCTACACCTTC. Protein sequence: CASSAGQGFGYTF. The full variable domain, completed using reference TRBV7-9 and TRBJ1-2, is DTGVSQNPRHKITKRGQNVTFRCDPISEHNRLYWYRQTLGQGPEFLTYFQNEAQLEKSRLLSDRFSAERPKGSFSTLEIQRTEQGDSAMYLCASSAGQGFGYTFGSGTRLTVV.

V is TRBV11-2 and J is TRBJ2-1; TRBD2 matches 10 bases. The CDR3 extends over 18 amino acids. CDR1 and CDR2 (germline): SGHAT, FQNNGV. The junction had 16 bases not matched to a gene; V was cut back by 5 bases and J by 6 bases. The CDR3 nucleotides are TGTGCCAGCAGCCCTCTTCGGGGGACGGGACTAGCGCTCAATGAGCAGTTCTTC. This encodes CASSPLRGTGLALNEQFF.

This chain joins TRBV5-1 and TRBJ2-7; 11 bases match TRBD2. V lost 1 base to trimming and J lost 4 bases; unmatched junction nucleotides: 13. The CDR3 is 18 amino acids. Per germline, CDR1 SGHRS and CDR2 YFSETQ. CDR3 protein: CASSLIQGGTSGIYEQYF. The CDR3 coding sequence is TGCGCCAGCAGCTTGATACAGGGCGGGACTAGCGGCATTTACGAGCAGTACTTC.

The chain uses TRBV5-1 and TRBJ1-2; TRBD1 matches at 8 bases. CDR1 is SGHRS and CDR2 is YFSETQ in the germline V gene. This CDR3 comprises 14 residues. J lost 8 bases, V lost 4 bases, and 10 bases had no gene match. The CDR3 loop is CASSPGDRLGGYTF. CDR3 nucleotide sequence: TGCGCCAGCAGCCCGGGGGACAGGTTGGGCGGCTACACCTTC.

Concerning this clone itself: The junction departs from germline at one end; a sequencing error may be responsible. The J gene is TRBJ1-3, the V gene TRBV5-1; the D is unclear. Germline V gene data show CDR1 as SGHRS and CDR2 as YFSETQ. The CDR3 is made up of 14 amino acids. CDR3 amino acids: CASRLVSSGNTIYF. CDR3 nucleotide sequence: TGCGCCAGCAGGTTGGTGAGCTCTGGAAACACCATATATTTT.

J is TRBJ2-3 and V is TRBV29-1; unclear D gene. This CDR3 has 15 residues. In germline, CDR1 is SQVTM, CDR2 ANQGSEA. Trimming cost V 7 bases and J 0 bases, with 17 bases left between them. CDR3 bases: TGCAGCGCCACGCCCCCGGGTCCTAGCACAGATACGCAGTATTTT. Encoded protein: CSATPPGPSTDTQYF.

The CDR3 region is CASSLIGGNYGYTF. The DNA for the CDR3 is TGTGCCAGCAGCTTAATTGGAGGAAACTATGGCTACACCTTC. The J gene is TRBJ1-2, the V gene TRBV7-2; no firm D call. Germline CDR1 is SGHTA and CDR2 is FQGNSA. The CDR3 runs 14 residues. Trimming took off 2 bases at V and 2 bases at J, with 9 bases between the two ends.

The chain has TRBV7-2 and TRBJ1-1; tentatively, D is TRBD1 (6 bases). Deletions cut 1 base from V and 3 bases from J, with 12 bases between. The germline gives CDR1 SGHTA, CDR2 FQGNSA. The CDR3 contains 15 residues. The CDR3 spells CASSLGGGPDTEAFF. The CDR3 DNA is TGTGCCAGCAGCTTAGGCGGGGGGCCGGACACTGAAGCTTTCTTT.

V usage is TRBV14 and J usage is TRBJ2-7; 10 nucleotides line up with TRBD1. The CDR3 loop spans 13 amino acids. Trimming took 4 bases from V and 6 from J; bases not matched to a gene: 3. The germline CDR1 and CDR2 sequences are SGHDN and FVKESK. The CDR3 DNA is TGTGCCAGCAGCCCCTGGACAGGGGGCGAGCAGTACTTC. Translation gives CASSPWTGGEQYF.

This clone was detected once. V is TRBV11-2 and J is TRBJ2-5; TRBD2 aligns across 10 bases. The J segment lost 4 bases and the V segment lost 0 bases, leaving 2 bases of the junction unmatched. Per germline, CDR1 SGHAT and CDR2 FQNNGV. The CDR3 consists of 15 residues. CDR3: CASSLDLAGVETQYF. The CDR3 DNA reads as TGTGCCAGCAGCTTAGATCTAGCGGGAGTAGAGACCCAGTACTTC. Supplemented by reference TRBV11-2 and TRBJ2-5, the full variable domain reads EAGVAQSPRYKIIEKRQSVAFWCNPISGHATLYWYQQILGQGPKLLIQFQNNGVVDDSQLPKDRFSAERLKGVDSTLKIQPAKLEDSAVYLCASSLDLAGVETQYFGPGTRLLVL.

V gene TRBV18 combines with J gene TRBJ2-7; a possible D gene is TRBD2 (5 bases). The length of the CDR3 is 12 residues. CDR1 KGHSH and CDR2 LQKENI come from the germline V gene. Deletions cut 6 bases from V and 3 bases from J, with 9 bases between. CDR3 DNA: TGTGCCAGCTCTGAGGACTTCTACGAGCAGTACTTC. Encoded protein: CASSEDFYEQYF.